A single TCR beta chain is shown here with its context. Its cognate antigen is unknown. This CDR3 is 17 amino acids long. This entry comes from a study of T cell responses to AZD1222 COVID-19 vaccine. Turning to the study itself: Analysis merged second doses at about 4 or about 12 weeks. Broader study findings: Among those given AZD1222, only five or six were seropositive at baseline. The peak T cell response came first, and repertoires were sampled only after it. At 160-218 and 743-854, vaccine-associated CD4 TCRs were dominant, and they spanned spike.

TCRdb's copy holds only in-frame clones and misses some; the assay was immunoSEQ multiplex PCR. The data show 150,000 or so clones, roughly 91% seen once. This clonotype originated in an adult in good health. Material: peripheral blood, obtained on day 0 of AZD1222 vaccination. The chain has TRBV21-1 and TRBJ2-3; the D segment call TRBD2 is taken from the table without a DNA check. TRBV21-1 is a pseudogene locus. CDR3 region: CASSKCLAVAISDTQYF. CDR3 DNA sequence: TGTGCCAGCAGCAAATGTTTGGCAGTAGCTATCTCAGATACGCAGTATTTT.